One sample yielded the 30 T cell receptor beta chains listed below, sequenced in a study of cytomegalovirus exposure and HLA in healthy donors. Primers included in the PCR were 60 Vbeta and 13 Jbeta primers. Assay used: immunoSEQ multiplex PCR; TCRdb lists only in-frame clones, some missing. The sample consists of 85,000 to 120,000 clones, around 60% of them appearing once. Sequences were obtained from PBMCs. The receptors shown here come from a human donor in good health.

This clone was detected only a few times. This CDR3 reads CASSPQGKDEQYF. The CDR3 region has the DNA TGTGCCAGCAGTCCCCAGGGGAAGGACGAGCAGTACTTC. The chain links TRBV28 to TRBJ2-7; possibly TRBD1 for D (6 bases). From germline, CDR1 is MDHEN and CDR2 SYDVKM. The CDR3 is 13 amino acids. The V gene lost 5 bases and the J gene lost 5 bases, with 13 bases spanning the gap.

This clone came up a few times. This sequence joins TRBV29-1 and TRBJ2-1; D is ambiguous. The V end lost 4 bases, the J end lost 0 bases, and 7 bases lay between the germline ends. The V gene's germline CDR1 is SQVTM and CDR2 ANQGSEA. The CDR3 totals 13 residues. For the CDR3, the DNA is TGCAGCGTTGGAGGCGGCTCCTACAATGAGCAGTTCTTC. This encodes CSVGGGSYNEQFF.

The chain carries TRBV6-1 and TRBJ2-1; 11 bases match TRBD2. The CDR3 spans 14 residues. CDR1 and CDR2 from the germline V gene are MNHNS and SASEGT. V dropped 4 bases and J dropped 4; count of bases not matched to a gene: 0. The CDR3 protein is CASSGLAGYNEQFF. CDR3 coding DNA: TGTGCCAGCAGTGGACTAGCGGGATACAATGAGCAGTTCTTC.

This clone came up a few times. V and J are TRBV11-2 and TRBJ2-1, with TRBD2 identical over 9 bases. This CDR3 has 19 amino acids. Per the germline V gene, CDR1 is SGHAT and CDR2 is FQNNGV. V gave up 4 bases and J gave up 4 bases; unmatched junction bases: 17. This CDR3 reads CASSSYVAGATLLYNEQFF. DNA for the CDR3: TGTGCCAGCAGCTCTTACGTAGCGGGAGCCACCCTGCTTTACAATGAGCAGTTCTTC.

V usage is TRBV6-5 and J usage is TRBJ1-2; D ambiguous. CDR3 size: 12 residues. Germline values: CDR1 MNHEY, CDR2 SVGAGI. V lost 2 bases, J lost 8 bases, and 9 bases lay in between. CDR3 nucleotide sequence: TGTGCCAGCAGTTACGACGGGGAAGGCTACACCTTC. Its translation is CASSYDGEGYTF.

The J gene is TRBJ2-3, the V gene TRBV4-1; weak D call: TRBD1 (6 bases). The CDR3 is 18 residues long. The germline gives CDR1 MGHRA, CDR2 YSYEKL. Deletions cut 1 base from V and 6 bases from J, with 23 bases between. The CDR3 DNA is TGCGCCAGCAGCCAAGGGGAACAGGGTTGGTCAGTTCTGGATACGCAGTATTTT. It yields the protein CASSQGEQGWSVLDTQYF.

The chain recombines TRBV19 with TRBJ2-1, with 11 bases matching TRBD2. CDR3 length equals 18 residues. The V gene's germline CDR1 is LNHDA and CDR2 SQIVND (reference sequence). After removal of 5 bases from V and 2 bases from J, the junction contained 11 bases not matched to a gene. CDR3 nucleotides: TGTGCCAGTAGTCCCTGGACTAGCGGGCCACTAACCTACAATGAGCAGTTCTTC. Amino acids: CASSPWTSGPLTYNEQFF.

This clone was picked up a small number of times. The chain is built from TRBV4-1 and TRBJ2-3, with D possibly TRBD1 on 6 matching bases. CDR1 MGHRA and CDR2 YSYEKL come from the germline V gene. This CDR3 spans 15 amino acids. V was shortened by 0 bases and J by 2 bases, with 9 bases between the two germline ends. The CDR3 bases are TGCGCCAGCAGCCAAGAATGGACAGTCACAGATACGCAGTATTTT. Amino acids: CASSQEWTVTDTQYF.

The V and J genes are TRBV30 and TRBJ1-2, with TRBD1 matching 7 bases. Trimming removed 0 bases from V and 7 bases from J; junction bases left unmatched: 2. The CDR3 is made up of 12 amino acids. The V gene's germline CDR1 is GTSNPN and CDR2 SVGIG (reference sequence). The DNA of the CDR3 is TGTGCCTGGAGTGTACAGGGGTTTGGCTACACCTTC. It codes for CAWSVQGFGYTF.

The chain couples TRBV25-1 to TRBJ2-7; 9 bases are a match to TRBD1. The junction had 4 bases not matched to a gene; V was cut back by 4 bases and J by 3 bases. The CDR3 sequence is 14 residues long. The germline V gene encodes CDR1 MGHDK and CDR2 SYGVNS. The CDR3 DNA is TGTGCCAGCAGTGTGGGACAGGGCGTCTACGAGCAGTACTTC. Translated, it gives CASSVGQGVYEQYF.

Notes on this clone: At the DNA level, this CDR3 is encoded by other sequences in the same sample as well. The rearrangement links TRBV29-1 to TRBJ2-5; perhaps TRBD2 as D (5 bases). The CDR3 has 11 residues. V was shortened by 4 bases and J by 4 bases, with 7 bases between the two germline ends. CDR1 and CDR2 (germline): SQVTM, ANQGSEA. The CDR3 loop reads CSVGGRETQYF. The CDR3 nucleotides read TGCAGCGTTGGAGGGCGAGAGACCCAGTACTTC.

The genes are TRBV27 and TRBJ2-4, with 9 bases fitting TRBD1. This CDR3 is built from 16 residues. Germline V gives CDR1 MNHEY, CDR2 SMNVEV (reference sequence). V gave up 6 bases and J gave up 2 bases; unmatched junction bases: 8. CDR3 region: CASRKQGAYTKNIQYF. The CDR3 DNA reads TGTGCCAGCAGAAAACAGGGGGCGTACACCAAAAACATTCAGTACTTC.

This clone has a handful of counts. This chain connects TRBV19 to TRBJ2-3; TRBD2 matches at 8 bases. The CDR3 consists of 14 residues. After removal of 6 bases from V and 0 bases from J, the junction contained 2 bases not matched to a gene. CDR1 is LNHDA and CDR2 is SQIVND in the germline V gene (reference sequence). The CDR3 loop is CASRPSGSTDTQYF. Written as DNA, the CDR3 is TGTGCCAGTAGACCTAGCGGGAGCACAGATACGCAGTATTTT.

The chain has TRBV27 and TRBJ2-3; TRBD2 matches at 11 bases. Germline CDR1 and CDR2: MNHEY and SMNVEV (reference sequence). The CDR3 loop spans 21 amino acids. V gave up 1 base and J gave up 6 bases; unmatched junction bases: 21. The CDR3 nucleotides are TGTGCCAGCAGTTTATACCCACTAGCGGGAGAGGGGGGACGAGGTATCGATACGCAGTATTTT. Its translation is CASSLYPLAGEGGRGIDTQYF.

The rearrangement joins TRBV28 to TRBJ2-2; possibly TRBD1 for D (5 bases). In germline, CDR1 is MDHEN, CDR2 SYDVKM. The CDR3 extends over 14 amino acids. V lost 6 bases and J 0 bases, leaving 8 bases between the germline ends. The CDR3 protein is CASRQETNTGELFF. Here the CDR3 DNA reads TGTGCCAGCAGACAGGAGACGAACACCGGGGAGCTGTTTTTT. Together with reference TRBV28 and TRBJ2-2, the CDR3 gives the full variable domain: DVKVTQSSRYLVKRTGEKVFLECVQDMDHENMFWYRQDPGLGLRLIYFSYDVKMKEKGDIPEGYSVSREKKERFSLILESASTNQTSMYLCASRQETNTGELFFGEGSRLTVL.

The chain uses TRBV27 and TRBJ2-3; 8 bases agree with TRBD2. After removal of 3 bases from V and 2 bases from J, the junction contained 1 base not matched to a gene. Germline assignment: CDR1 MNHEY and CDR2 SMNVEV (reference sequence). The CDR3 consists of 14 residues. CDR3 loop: CASSFGGVTDTQYF. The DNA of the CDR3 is TGTGCCAGCAGTTTCGGGGGGGTCACAGATACGCAGTATTTT.

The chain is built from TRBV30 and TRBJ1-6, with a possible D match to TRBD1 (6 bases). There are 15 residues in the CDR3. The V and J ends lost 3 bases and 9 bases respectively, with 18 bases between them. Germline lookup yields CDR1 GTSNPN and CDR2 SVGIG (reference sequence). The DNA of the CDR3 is TGTGCCTGGAGGGTACCGGGACACGGGTTTTCACCCCTCCACTTT. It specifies CAWRVPGHGFSPLHF. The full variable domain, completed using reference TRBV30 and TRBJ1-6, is SQTIHQWPATLVQPVGSPLSLECTVEGTSNPNLYWYRQAAGRGLQLLFYSVGIGQISSEVPQNLSASRPQDRQFILSSKKLLLSDSGFYLCAWRVPGHGFSPLHFGNGTRLTVT.

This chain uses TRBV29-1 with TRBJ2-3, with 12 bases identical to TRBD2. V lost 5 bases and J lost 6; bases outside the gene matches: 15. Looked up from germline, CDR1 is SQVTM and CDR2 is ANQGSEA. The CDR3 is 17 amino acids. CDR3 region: CSVPKTSGRYSWDTQYF. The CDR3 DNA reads TGCAGCGTTCCCAAGACTAGCGGGAGATACTCTTGGGATACGCAGTATTTT.

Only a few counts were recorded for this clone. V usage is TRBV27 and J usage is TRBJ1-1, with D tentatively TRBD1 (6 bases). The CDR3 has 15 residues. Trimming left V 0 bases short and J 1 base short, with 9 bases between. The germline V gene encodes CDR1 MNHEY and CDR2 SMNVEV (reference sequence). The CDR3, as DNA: TGTGCCAGCAGTTTATCTGGGACAACGAACACTGAAGCTTTCTTT. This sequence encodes CASSLSGTTNTEAFF.

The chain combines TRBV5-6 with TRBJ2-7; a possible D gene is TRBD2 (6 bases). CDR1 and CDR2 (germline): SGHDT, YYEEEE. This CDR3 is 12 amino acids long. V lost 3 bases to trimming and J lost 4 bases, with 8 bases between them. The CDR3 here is CASSSGTYEQYF. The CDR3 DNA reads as TGTGCCAGCAGCTCAGGGACTTACGAGCAGTACTTC.

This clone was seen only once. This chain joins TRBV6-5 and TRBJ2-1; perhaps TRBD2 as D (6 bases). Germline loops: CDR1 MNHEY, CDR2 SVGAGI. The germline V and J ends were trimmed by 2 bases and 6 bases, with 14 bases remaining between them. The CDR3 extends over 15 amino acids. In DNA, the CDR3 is TGTGCCAGCAGTTACGGAGGGAGTATTCTCAATGAGCAGTTCTTC. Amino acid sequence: CASSYGGSILNEQFF.

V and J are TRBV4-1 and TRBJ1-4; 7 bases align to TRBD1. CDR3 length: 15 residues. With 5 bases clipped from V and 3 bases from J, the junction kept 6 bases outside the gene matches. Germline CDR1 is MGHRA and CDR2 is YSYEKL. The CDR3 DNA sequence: TGCGCCAGCAGCACCCGGACAGGAGCTAATGAAAAACTGTTTTTT. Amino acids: CASSTRTGANEKLFF.

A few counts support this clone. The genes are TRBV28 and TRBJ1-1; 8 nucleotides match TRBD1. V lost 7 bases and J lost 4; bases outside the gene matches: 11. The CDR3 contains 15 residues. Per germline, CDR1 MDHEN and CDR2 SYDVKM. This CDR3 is CASIETGALGTEAFF. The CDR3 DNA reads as TGTGCCAGCATAGAGACAGGGGCGTTAGGCACTGAAGCTTTCTTT.

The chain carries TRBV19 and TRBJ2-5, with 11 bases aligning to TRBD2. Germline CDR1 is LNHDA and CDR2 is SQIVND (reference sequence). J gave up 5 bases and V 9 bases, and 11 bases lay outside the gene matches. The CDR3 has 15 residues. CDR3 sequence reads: CASRGTSGLPETQYF. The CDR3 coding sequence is TGTGCCAGCCGGGGGACTAGCGGCCTCCCGGAGACCCAGTACTTC.

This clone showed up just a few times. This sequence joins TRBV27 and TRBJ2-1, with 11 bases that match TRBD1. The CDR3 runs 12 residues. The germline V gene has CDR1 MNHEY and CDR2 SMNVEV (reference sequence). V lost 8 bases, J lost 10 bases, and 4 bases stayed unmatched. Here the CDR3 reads CASGTGGREQFF. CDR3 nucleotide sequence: TGTGCCAGCGGGACAGGGGGAAGGGAGCAGTTCTTC.

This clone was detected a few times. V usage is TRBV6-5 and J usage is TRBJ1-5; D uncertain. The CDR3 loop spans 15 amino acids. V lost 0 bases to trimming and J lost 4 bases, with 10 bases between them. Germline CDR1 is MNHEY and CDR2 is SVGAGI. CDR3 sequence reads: CASSYSRVANQPQHF. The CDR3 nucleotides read TGTGCCAGCAGTTACTCGAGAGTCGCGAATCAGCCCCAGCATTTT.

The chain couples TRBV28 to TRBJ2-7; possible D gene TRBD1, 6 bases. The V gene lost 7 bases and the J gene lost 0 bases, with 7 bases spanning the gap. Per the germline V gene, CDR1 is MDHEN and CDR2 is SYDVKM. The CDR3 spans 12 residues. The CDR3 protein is CASKQGSYEQYF. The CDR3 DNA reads TGTGCCAGCAAACAGGGCTCCTACGAGCAGTACTTC. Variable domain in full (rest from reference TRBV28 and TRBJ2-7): DVKVTQSSRYLVKRTGEKVFLECVQDMDHENMFWYRQDPGLGLRLIYFSYDVKMKEKGDIPEGYSVSREKKERFSLILESASTNQTSMYLCASKQGSYEQYFGPGTRLTVT.

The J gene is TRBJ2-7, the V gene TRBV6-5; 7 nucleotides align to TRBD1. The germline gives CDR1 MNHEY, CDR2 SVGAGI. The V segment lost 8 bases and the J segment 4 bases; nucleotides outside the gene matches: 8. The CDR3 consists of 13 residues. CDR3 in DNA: TGTGCCAGCTTTGGGACAGAGGATTACGAGCAGTACTTC. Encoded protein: CASFGTEDYEQYF.

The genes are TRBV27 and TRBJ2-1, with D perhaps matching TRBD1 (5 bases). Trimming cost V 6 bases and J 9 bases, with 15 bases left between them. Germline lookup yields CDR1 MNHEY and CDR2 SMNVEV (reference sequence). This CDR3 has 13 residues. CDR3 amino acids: CASSVPGRPEQFF. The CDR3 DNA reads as TGTGCCAGCAGCGTCCCAGGGCGGCCTGAGCAGTTCTTC.

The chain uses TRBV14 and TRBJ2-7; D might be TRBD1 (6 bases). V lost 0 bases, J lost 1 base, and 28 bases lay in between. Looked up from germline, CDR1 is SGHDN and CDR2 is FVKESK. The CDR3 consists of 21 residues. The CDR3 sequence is CASSQDFPTKGGNRESYEQYF. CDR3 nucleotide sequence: TGTGCCAGCAGCCAAGATTTTCCCACTAAAGGGGGAAACAGGGAATCCTACGAGCAGTACTTC.